This T cell receptor beta chain was found in a study of T cells in Graves' hyperthyroidism and ophthalmopathy. What was amplified from RNA transcripts were TCR beta CDR3 regions. A first-round RT-PCR of the TCR CDR3 used the HTBI primer set. From the multiplex PCR reads, TCRdb called clonotypes with MiXCR, one entry per CDR3 protein. The data hold around 610,000 distinct CDR3 sequences, with 14% to 15% observed a single time. At least ten counts were recorded for this clonotype. CDR3 length equals 14 residues. Trimming took 0 bases from V and 0 from J, leaving 6 bases between them. Looked up from germline, CDR1 is GTSNPN and CDR2 is SVGIG (reference sequence).

Specimen: blood. This TCR derives from a woman aged 40 to 55 with Graves' ophthalmopathy. The J gene is TRBJ1-3, the V gene TRBV30; D gene uncertain. CDR3: CAWSVSSSGNTIYF. CDR3 coding DNA: TGTGCCTGGAGTGTTTCGAGCTCTGGAAACACCATATATTTT. Looking up the rest from reference TRBV30 and TRBJ1-3 gives the full variable domain: SQTIHQWPATLVQPVGSPLSLECTVEGTSNPNLYWYRQAAGRGLQLLFYSVGIGQISSEVPQNLSASRPQDRQFILSSKKLLLSDSGFYLCAWSVSSSGNTIYFGEGSWLTVV.